This is a list of T cell receptor beta chains from one sample in a study of CD8 T cells in Susac syndrome. From the immunoSEQ multiplex PCR reads, TCRdb called clonotypes with MiXCR, one entry per CDR3 protein. Here the sample spans 200,000 or so distinct CDR3 sequences, roughly 96% being singletons. Input material: CD4+ T cells from PBMCs. Receptors originate from a human donor with multiple sclerosis. CDR3s include the opening cysteine and the closing phenylalanine or tryptophan. A D gene is named only where the DNA matches it firmly. Some rows mark clone size as missing; the rest say once, few, many or name a class of expanded clone.

NA | TRBD1 | TRBJ1-1 | TRBV30 | CAWMQGAAFF | TGTGCCTGGATGCAGGGGGCAGCTTTCTTT
NA | NA | TRBJ2-5 | TRBV24-1 | CATSGNQETQYF | TGTGCCACCAGTGGGAACCAAGAGACCCAGTACTTC
NA | NA | TRBJ1-1 | TRBV30 | CAWSVLGNTEAFF | TGTGCCTGGAGTGTACTTGGGAACACTGAAGCTTTCTTT
NA | NA | TRBJ2-7 | TRBV14 | CASSGGGSEYEQYF | TGTGCCAGCAGCGGGGGCGGGAGCGAATACGAGCAGTACTTC
NA | NA | TRBJ1-1 | TRBV5-1 | CASSLIVVGENTEAFF | TGCGCCAGCAGCTTGATAGTGGTGGGGGAGAACACTGAAGCTTTCTTT
NA | NA | TRBJ2-5 | TRBV29-1 | CSVEWPVGAGRKETQYF | TGCAGCGTTGAATGGCCCGTCGGGGCAGGGCGTAAAGAGACCCAGTACTTC
NA | NA | TRBJ2-7 | TRBV7-9 | CASSGGGSTYEQYF | TGTGCCAGTAGCGGCGGAGGCAGTACCTACGAGCAGTACTTC
NA | NA | TRBJ2-2 | TRBV13 | CASSPTRQIGELFF | TGTGCCAGCAGCCCGACTAGACAGATCGGGGAGCTGTTTTTT
NA | TRBD2 | TRBJ2-6 | TRBV6-1 | CASSSGGSNSGANVLTF | TGTGCCAGTTCTAGCGGGGGGTCCAACTCTGGGGCCAACGTCCTGACTTTC
NA | TRBD2 | TRBJ2-3 | TRBV20-1 | CSASPAGGSTDTQYF | TGCAGTGCTAGCCCCGCGGGAGGAAGCACAGATACGCAGTATTTT
NA | NA | TRBJ2-5 | TRBV23-1 | CASSPRGGAQETQYF | TGCGCCAGCAGTCCCAGGGGAGGGGCCCAAGAGACCCAGTACTTC
NA | TRBD2 | TRBJ2-2 | TRBV24-1 | CATSAAGRETGELFF | TGTGCCACCAGTGCAGCGGGGCGGGAAACCGGGGAGCTGTTTTTT
once | NA | TRBJ2-7 | TRBV29-1 | CSGRAGEPPYEQYF | TGCAGCGGCCGAGCCGGGGAACCTCCCTACGAGCAGTACTTC
NA | NA | TRBJ1-5 | TRBV5-6 | CASSLGPDSNQPQHF | TGTGCCAGCAGCTTGGGTCCGGATAGCAATCAGCCCCAGCATTTT
once | NA | TRBJ2-5 | TRBV5-4 | CASSLLGKETQYF | TGTGCCAGCAGCTTGTTAGGGAAAGAGACCCAGTACTTC
NA | NA | TRBJ1-1 | TRBV25-1 | CASSEFTGHTEAFF | TGTGCCAGCAGTGAATTTACGGGGCACACTGAAGCTTTCTTT
NA | NA | TRBJ1-1 | TRBV3-1 | CASSQDSKGEAFF | TGTGCCAGCAGCCAAGACAGTAAGGGTGAAGCTTTCTTT
NA | NA | TRBJ1-6 | TRBV30 | CAWGTQSSYNSPLHF | TGTGCCTGGGGAACACAGAGCTCCTATAATTCACCCCTCCACTTT
NA | TRBD1 | TRBJ1-5 | TRBV20-1 | CSARGGTVVQPQHF | TGCAGTGCTAGGGGCGGGACAGTAGTCCAGCCCCAGCATTTT
NA | NA | TRBJ1-1 | TRBV30 | CAWRLIGTEAFF | TGTGCCTGGCGTTTGATAGGGACTGAAGCTTTCTTT
NA | NA | TRBJ2-7 | TRBV7-8 | CASSVRDTTTYEQYF | TGTGCCAGCAGCGTCCGGGACACCACGACCTACGAGCAGTACTTC
NA | NA | TRBJ1-2 | TRBV5-1 | CASSLAVQGGYGYTF | TGCGCCAGCAGCTTGGCCGTACAGGGTGGATATGGCTACACCTTC